Below are 30 T cell receptor beta chains sequenced from a single sample in a study of cytomegalovirus exposure and HLA in healthy donors. Primers for the PCR totalled 60 Vbeta and 13 Jbeta. Method: immunoSEQ multiplex PCR; TCRdb's copy keeps in-frame clones and lacks some. The sample shows roughly 160,000 clones, about 77% of them seen only once. Sequenced material: PBMCs. These TCRs come from a woman between 45 and 65 years old in good health and CMV-seronegative.

This clone has only a few counts. The DNA of the CDR3 is TGTGCCAGCAGTGTAAACAGGGCCTTAGGGAGCGAGCAGTACTTC. Translation: CASSVNRALGSEQYF. The chain uses TRBV6-4 and TRBJ2-7; possibly TRBD1 for D (6 bases). Germline loops: CDR1 MRHNA, CDR2 SNTAGT. V lost 4 bases, J lost 6 bases, and 19 bases lay in between. There are 15 residues in the CDR3.

This chain links TRBV5-1 with TRBJ1-1, with D hard to call. The CDR3 spans 17 residues. V dropped 4 bases and J dropped 1 base, with 20 bases sitting between them. Per the germline V gene, CDR1 is SGHRS and CDR2 is YFSETQ. The CDR3, as DNA: TGCGCCAGCAGCCGAGGACTTCTCCTCCCCCCGAACACTGAAGCTTTCTTT. Its protein is CASSRGLLLPPNTEAFF.

The chain carries TRBV7-9 and TRBJ2-5; 7 bases align to TRBD1. The CDR3 sequence is 14 residues long. The trim removed 0 bases at V and 5 bases at J, leaving 3 bases unmatched. The germline V gene has CDR1 SEHNR and CDR2 FQNEAQ (reference sequence). CDR3 nucleotides: TGTGCCAGCAGCTTAGCAAGGGGGCTGGAGACCCAGTACTTC. Its protein product is CASSLARGLETQYF.

This clone was seen a single time. The J gene is TRBJ2-5, the V gene TRBV2, with no clear D. The last part of the DNA fits TRBJ2-7 better; the J call may be wrong. Germline loops: CDR1 SNHLY, CDR2 FYNNEI. CDR3 length equals 14 residues. Here the CDR3 DNA reads TGTGCCAGCAGGACCGGGTCGCTAATCTACGAGCAGTACTTC. It is translated as CASRTGSLIYEQYF.

The chain employs TRBV11-3 and TRBJ2-2; the match to TRBD2 covers 8 bases. CDR1 is SGHNT and CDR2 is YENEEA in the germline V gene. Trimming cost V 5 bases and J 3 bases; bases outside gene matches: 11. The CDR3 length is 17 residues. In DNA, the CDR3 is TGTGCCAGCAGCCCCCCGGGTAGCGGGACCCACACCGGGGAGCTGTTTTTT. This encodes CASSPPGSGTHTGELFF.

This clone occurred a few times. This rearrangement joins TRBV30 to TRBJ2-6; D perhaps matches TRBD2 (5 bases). There are 14 residues in the CDR3. Trimming took 3 bases from V and 2 from J, leaving 8 bases between them. Germline CDR1 reads GTSNPN; CDR2 reads SVGIG (reference sequence). CDR3 sequence reads: CAWRRVAGANVLTF. CDR3 nucleotide sequence: TGTGCCTGGAGGAGGGTAGCTGGGGCCAACGTCCTGACTTTC.

The genes are TRBV28 and TRBJ1-5; 8 bases are a match to TRBD1. Trimming cost V 9 bases and J 5 bases; bases outside gene matches: 6. The CDR3 runs to 13 residues. From germline, CDR1 is MDHEN and CDR2 SYDVKM. In DNA form, the CDR3 reads TGTGCCAGTAAAACAGGGGGGTATCAGCCCCAGCATTTT. It codes for CASKTGGYQPQHF.

V is TRBV6-6 and J is TRBJ1-1, with D maybe TRBD1 (6 bases). In germline, CDR1 is MNHNY, CDR2 SVGAGI (reference sequence). The CDR3 is made up of 16 amino acids. The V end lost 2 bases, the J end lost 1 base, and 14 bases lay between the germline ends. The CDR3 nucleotides read TGTGCCAGCAGTTACCCCCGACAGGATAGGAACACTGAAGCTTTCTTT. Its protein product is CASSYPRQDRNTEAFF.

The chain couples TRBV5-1 to TRBJ2-3; D unresolved. Germline CDR1 and CDR2: SGHRS and YFSETQ. This CDR3 spans 15 amino acids. The ends were cut back, 1 base at V and 0 bases at J, with 9 bases in the middle. CDR3 nucleotide sequence: TGCGCCAGCAGCTTGTATGTTTCTAGCACAGATACGCAGTATTTT. Amino acids: CASSLYVSSTDTQYF. The whole variable domain, filled in from reference TRBV5-1 and TRBJ2-3, reads KAGVTQTPRYLIKTRGQQVTLSCSPISGHRSVSWYQQTPGQGLQFLFEYFSETQRNKGNFPGRFSGRQFSNSRSEMNVSTLELGDSALYLCASSLYVSSTDTQYFGPGTRLTVL.

Only a few counts were recorded for this clone. The chain joins TRBV25-1 to TRBJ2-2; 7 positions match TRBD1. Per the germline V gene, CDR1 is MGHDK and CDR2 is SYGVNS. The CDR3 sequence is 16 residues long. J was trimmed by 0 bases and V by 1 base; bases with no gene match: 2. CDR3 residues: CASSESGTANTGELFF. The CDR3 coding sequence is TGTGCCAGCAGTGAATCCGGGACAGCGAACACCGGGGAGCTGTTTTTT.

The J gene is TRBJ2-1, the V gene TRBV11-3, with 7 bases aligning to TRBD1. Per the germline V gene, CDR1 is SGHNT and CDR2 is YENEEA. CDR3 length: 15 residues. The V gene end was trimmed by 3 bases and the J gene end by 0 bases; junction bases not matched to a gene: 2. The CDR3 loop reads CASSFGDSSYNEQFF. CDR3 DNA: TGTGCCAGCAGCTTCGGGGACAGCTCCTACAATGAGCAGTTCTTC. The variable domain in full, completed from reference TRBV11-3 and TRBJ2-1, reads EAGVVQSPRYKIIEKKQPVAFWCNPISGHNTLYWYLQNLGQGPELLIRYENEEAVDDSQLPKDRFSAERLKGVDSTLKIQPAELGDSAVYLCASSFGDSSYNEQFFGPGTRLTVL.

The J gene is TRBJ2-1, the V gene TRBV19; TRBD2 matches at 11 bases. Germline assignment: CDR1 LNHDA and CDR2 SQIVND (reference sequence). The V and J ends lost 4 bases and 4 bases, in that order; junction bases with no gene match: 3. The CDR3 has 15 residues. DNA of the CDR3: TGTGCCAGTAGTACACTAGCGGGGGATTACAATGAGCAGTTCTTC. It is translated as CASSTLAGDYNEQFF.

The J gene is TRBJ2-7, the V gene TRBV7-8; 11 positions match TRBD2. CDR3 length equals 16 residues. V gave up 11 bases and J gave up 1 base; unmatched junction bases: 13. Germline CDR1 reads SGHVS; CDR2 reads FQNEAQ. The CDR3 sequence: CAAKPIAGGPSYEQYF. The CDR3 DNA is TGTGCCGCCAAGCCCATAGCGGGAGGGCCTTCCTACGAGCAGTACTTC. The full variable domain, with the rest looked up from reference TRBV7-8 and TRBJ2-7, is GAGVSQSPRYKVAKRGQDVALRCDPISGHVSLFWYQQALGQGPEFLTYFQNEAQLDKSGLPSDRFFAERPEGSVSTLKIQRTQQEDSAVYLCAAKPIAGGPSYEQYFGPGTRLTVT.

V and J are TRBV7-2 and TRBJ2-7; D perhaps matches TRBD1 (6 bases). Germline V lookup: CDR1 SGHTA, CDR2 FQGNSA. This CDR3 has 14 residues. V dropped 2 bases and J dropped 3 bases, with 11 bases sitting between them. The CDR3 DNA is TGTGCCAGCAGCTTATCAGGGGCCAGCTACGAGCAGTACTTC. Its protein is CASSLSGASYEQYF.

A few counts support this clone. The rearrangement uses TRBV25-1 and TRBJ2-6; TRBD1 is a possible D gene (6 bases). V lost 3 bases and J lost 0, with 12 bases in between. This CDR3 contains 17 residues. Germline assignment: CDR1 MGHDK and CDR2 SYGVNS. CDR3 DNA: TGTGCCAGCAGTGAGGGGGCCTTTCACTCTGGGGCCAACGTCCTGACTTTC. Residues: CASSEGAFHSGANVLTF.

The chain uses TRBV4-3 and TRBJ2-3, with 8 bases lining up with TRBD2. The CDR3 contains 16 residues. V shed 0 bases, J shed 6 bases, and the junction held 8 bases outside the gene matches. Germline CDR1 is LGHNA and CDR2 is YSLEER. The CDR3 DNA sequence: TGCGCCAGCAGCCAAGAAAGTTCGCGGGGGGTGGATACGCAGTATTTT. This translates into CASSQESSRGVDTQYF.

The chain links TRBV27 to TRBJ1-5; D unresolved. Trimming cost V 6 bases and J 7 bases, with 16 bases left between them. This CDR3 contains 14 residues. Per germline, CDR1 MNHEY and CDR2 SMNVEV (reference sequence). The CDR3: CASSSERFGQPQHF. The CDR3 region has the DNA TGTGCCAGCAGCTCCGAGAGGTTCGGGCAGCCCCAGCATTTT.

The chain carries TRBV28 and TRBJ2-1; D may be TRBD1 (6 bases). CDR1 is MDHEN and CDR2 is SYDVKM in the germline V gene. The CDR3 has 15 amino acids. V was cut by 8 bases and J by 6 bases, with 20 bases left in between. The CDR3 DNA reads TGTGCCAGCCTACAGGGCGACGATAAACCCAATGAGCAGTTCTTC. This gives the protein CASLQGDDKPNEQFF.

This clone was detected a few times. This chain uses TRBV2 with TRBJ1-1; TRBD1 matches 7 bases. The V gene end was trimmed by 6 bases and the J gene end by 8 bases; junction bases not matched to a gene: 3. Germline assignment: CDR1 SNHLY and CDR2 FYNNEI. The CDR3 covers 11 residues. CDR3 coding DNA: TGTGCCAGCAGGGGGACAGCAGAAGCTTTCTTT. Protein sequence: CASRGTAEAFF.

This sequence joins TRBV5-4 and TRBJ2-2; 11 bases map to TRBD2. Germline CDR1 SGHNT, CDR2 YYREEE (reference sequence). The V segment lost 4 bases and the J segment 6 bases; nucleotides outside the gene matches: 5. This CDR3 is built from 15 residues. This chain's CDR3 is CASSLTSGMAGELFF. CDR3 in DNA: TGTGCCAGCAGCCTGACTAGCGGGATGGCCGGGGAGCTGTTTTTT.

V gene TRBV27 combines with J gene TRBJ1-5; 7 nucleotides match TRBD1. The CDR3 has 16 residues. From germline, CDR1 is MNHEY and CDR2 SMNVEV (reference sequence). Trimming cost V 6 bases and J 3 bases; bases outside gene matches: 11. DNA of the CDR3: TGTGCCAGCAGGGGCTTGACAGGGCTTAACAATCAGCCCCAGCATTTT. Its protein is CASRGLTGLNNQPQHF.

The chain recombines TRBV15 with TRBJ1-2, with 8 nucleotides matching TRBD1. V dropped 5 bases and J dropped 7; count of bases not matched to a gene: 12. The germline V gene encodes CDR1 LNHNV and CDR2 YYDKDF (reference sequence). The CDR3 is made up of 15 amino acids. The CDR3 DNA reads as TGTGCCACCAGCCCCGGGGACAGGTGGAGTCGTGGCTACACCTTC. Translating it yields CATSPGDRWSRGYTF.

The chain carries TRBV18 and TRBJ1-2; D unresolved. Germline values: CDR1 KGHSH, CDR2 LQKENI. The CDR3 is 14 amino acids. The V gene lost 3 bases and the J gene lost 3 bases, with 11 bases spanning the gap. The CDR3 DNA is TGTGCCAGCTCACCCATTGGCGGGTACTATGGCTACACCTTC. It yields the protein CASSPIGGYYGYTF.

The sample holds a few counts of this clone. V is TRBV28 and J is TRBJ2-2, with 16 bases lining up with TRBD2. Per the germline V gene, CDR1 is MDHEN and CDR2 is SYDVKM. V trimming: 6 bases; J trimming: 5 bases; junction bases outside the gene matches: 9. There are 18 residues in the CDR3. CDR3 protein: CASSSPGLAGGRTGELFF. CDR3 sequence (DNA): TGTGCCAGCAGCTCACCGGGACTAGCGGGGGGGAGAACCGGGGAGCTGTTTTTT.

The chain links TRBV4-2 to TRBJ1-3, with TRBD1 matching over 8 bases. The CDR3 runs 15 residues. V dropped 3 bases and J dropped 4; count of bases not matched to a gene: 5. Germline V gives CDR1 LGHNA, CDR2 YNFKEQ. CDR3 region: CASSQGQAGGNTIYF. CDR3 bases: TGTGCCAGCAGCCAGGGACAGGCTGGGGGAAACACCATATATTTT.

The chain has TRBV28 and TRBJ1-6; 7 positions match TRBD1. CDR3 size: 15 residues. With V trimmed by 3 bases and J by 10 bases, 9 bases remained unmatched. Germline CDR1 reads MDHEN; CDR2 reads SYDVKM. CDR3 coding DNA: TGTGCCAGCAGTTTGCCTCAGACAGGGAACTCACCCCTCCACTTT. Translation: CASSLPQTGNSPLHF.

The V call is TRBV5-5, the J call TRBJ2-7; D is perhaps TRBD1 (5 bases). The CDR3 sequence is 17 residues long. CDR1 and CDR2 from the germline V gene are SGHKS and YYEKEE (reference sequence). V was pared by 2 bases and J by 0 bases, with 18 bases between. This CDR3 reads CASSFPPGSQSSYEQYF. The CDR3 region has the DNA TGTGCCAGCAGCTTTCCGCCAGGGTCCCAAAGCTCCTACGAGCAGTACTTC. Full variable domain (rest looked up from reference TRBV5-5 and TRBJ2-7): DAGVTQSPTHLIKTRGQQVTLRCSPISGHKSVSWYQQVLGQGPQFIFQYYEKEERGRGNFPDRFSARQFPNYSSELNVNALLLGDSALYLCASSFPPGSQSSYEQYFGPGTRLTVT.

This chain uses TRBV10-1 with TRBJ2-5, with TRBD1 as a possible D gene (6 bases). The J call may not be correct, given that the DNA end is closer to TRBJ2-7. Germline-derived CDR1 and CDR2 are WNHNN and SYGVQD (reference sequence). The CDR3 contains 14 residues. CDR3 residues: CASSDVTGGDEQYF. For the CDR3, the DNA is TGCGCCAGCAGTGATGTGACAGGCGGAGACGAGCAGTACTTC.

Only one count was recorded for this clone. The rearrangement uses TRBV10-3 and TRBJ1-2, with D unresolved. V was cut by 0 bases and J by 9 bases, with 8 bases left in between. Germline-derived CDR1 and CDR2 are ENHRY and SYGVKD. CDR3 length: 12 amino acids. This CDR3 reads CAISESRARYTF. The DNA for the CDR3 is TGTGCCATCAGTGAGTCGAGGGCCCGCTACACCTTC.

The chain couples TRBV28 to TRBJ2-7, with 8 bases lining up with TRBD1. Germline assignment: CDR1 MDHEN and CDR2 SYDVKM. The trim removed 4 bases at V and 2 bases at J, leaving 4 bases unmatched. The CDR3 has 14 residues. The CDR3 region has the DNA TGTGCCAGCAGTTCCAGGACAGGGACCTACGAGCAGTACTTC. Protein product: CASSSRTGTYEQYF.